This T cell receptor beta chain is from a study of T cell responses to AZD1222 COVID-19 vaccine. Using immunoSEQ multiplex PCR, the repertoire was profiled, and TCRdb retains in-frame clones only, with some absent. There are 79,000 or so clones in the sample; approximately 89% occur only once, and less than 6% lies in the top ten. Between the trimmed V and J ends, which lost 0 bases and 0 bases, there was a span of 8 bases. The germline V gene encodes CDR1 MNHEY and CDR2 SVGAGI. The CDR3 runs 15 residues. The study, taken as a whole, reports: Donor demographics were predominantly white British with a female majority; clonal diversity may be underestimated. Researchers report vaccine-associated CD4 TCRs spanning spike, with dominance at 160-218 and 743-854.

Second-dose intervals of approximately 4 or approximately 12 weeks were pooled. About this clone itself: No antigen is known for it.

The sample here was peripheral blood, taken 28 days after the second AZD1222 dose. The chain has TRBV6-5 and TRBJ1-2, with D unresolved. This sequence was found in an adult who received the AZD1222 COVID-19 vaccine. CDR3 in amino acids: CASSYSRLPNYGYTF. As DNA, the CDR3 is TGTGCCAGCAGTTACTCGAGACTACCTAACTATGGCTACACCTTC.